One sample yielded the 22 T cell receptor beta chains listed below, sequenced in a study of blood T cell repertoires in COVID-19. Sequencing used immunoSEQ multiplex PCR; TCRdb keeps in-frame clones, though not all of them. The table records 120,000 to 150,000 clones, roughly 80% of them present only once. Sequenced input: peripheral blood. These receptors were obtained from a man aged 45-65 years with active or convalescent COVID-19.

The rearrangement joins TRBV10-2 to TRBJ2-7; 8 nucleotides match TRBD2. The V and J ends lost 0 bases and 1 base, in that order; junction bases with no gene match: 2. Germline-derived CDR1 and CDR2 are WSHSY and SAAADI. The CDR3 sequence is 15 residues long. CDR3 protein: CASSESGLGSYEQYF. DNA of the CDR3: TGCGCCAGCAGTGAGTCGGGACTAGGATCCTACGAGCAGTACTTC.

J is TRBJ1-2 and V is TRBV5-1; D is ambiguous. V was shortened by 4 bases and J by 2 bases, with 12 bases between the two germline ends. Germline loops: CDR1 SGHRS, CDR2 YFSETQ. The CDR3 consists of 14 residues. The CDR3 protein is CASSPSSPNYGYTF. In DNA, the CDR3 is TGCGCCAGCAGCCCCTCCTCTCCCAACTATGGCTACACCTTC.

This rearrangement joins TRBV5-8 to TRBJ2-7; perhaps TRBD1 as D (6 bases). The V end was cut by 3 bases, the J end by 0 bases, with 10 bases between. The CDR3 covers 14 residues. CDR1 and CDR2 from the germline V gene are SGHTS and YDEGEE. The CDR3 sequence is CASSWGTSSYEQYF. DNA of the CDR3: TGTGCCAGCAGCTGGGGGACATCCTCCTACGAGCAGTACTTC.

The chain joins TRBV5-1 to TRBJ2-2; no clear D. Looked up from germline, CDR1 is SGHRS and CDR2 is YFSETQ. Trimming removed 1 base at V and 5 bases at J, with 6 bases between. The CDR3 consists of 13 residues. This chain's CDR3 is CASSLFRTGELFF. In nucleotides, the CDR3 is TGCGCCAGCAGCTTGTTCAGGACCGGGGAGCTGTTTTTT.

A few counts support this clone. The rearrangement uses TRBV24-1 and TRBJ2-1, with 7 positions matching TRBD1. This CDR3 is built from 16 residues. The V gene's germline CDR1 is KGHDR and CDR2 SFDVKD. Germline trimming cut 4 bases from V and 8 bases from J; bases unmatched to any gene: 13. CDR3 sequence reads: CATSDRTGFELDEQFF. In nucleotides, the CDR3 is TGTGCCACCAGTGACAGGACAGGTTTTGAACTTGATGAGCAGTTCTTC.

The CDR3 reads CSASSGTVGTGELFF. CDR3 nucleotides: TGCAGTGCTAGTTCCGGGACAGTGGGTACCGGGGAGCTGTTTTTT. The rearrangement links TRBV20-1 to TRBJ2-2, with 7 nucleotides matching TRBD1. The CDR3 has 15 amino acids. Germline V CDR1 and CDR2: DFQATT, SNEGSKA (reference sequence). V lost 3 bases to trimming and J lost 5 bases; unmatched junction nucleotides: 9.

The V call is TRBV6-6, the J call TRBJ2-3; D is possibly TRBD1 (6 bases). CDR3 length: 16 residues. Germline V lookup: CDR1 MNHNY, CDR2 SVGAGI (reference sequence). V was clipped by 2 bases and J by 0 bases, with 12 bases between them. The CDR3 sequence: CASSYPQGISTDTQYF. CDR3 nucleotides: TGTGCCAGCAGTTACCCCCAGGGGATAAGCACAGATACGCAGTATTTT.

This chain connects TRBV6-5 to TRBJ1-4, with TRBD1 identical over 7 bases. Germline V lookup: CDR1 MNHEY, CDR2 SVGAGI. After removal of 11 bases from V and 2 bases from J, the junction contained 11 bases not matched to a gene. The CDR3 has 15 amino acids. The CDR3 here is CAHSREGATNEKLFF. In DNA form, the CDR3 reads TGTGCCCATAGTCGGGAGGGGGCCACTAATGAAAAACTGTTTTTT.

V is TRBV10-3 and J is TRBJ2-3, with 7 bases lining up with TRBD2. With 4 bases clipped from V and 3 bases from J, the junction kept 10 bases outside the gene matches. Germline CDR1 is ENHRY and CDR2 is SYGVKD. There are 16 residues in the CDR3. The CDR3 loop is CAISGAGVMGTDTQYF. Here the CDR3 DNA reads TGTGCCATCAGTGGGGCGGGAGTAATGGGGACAGATACGCAGTATTTT.

In this sample, this clone turned up once. The chain joins TRBV29-1 to TRBJ1-2; 8 nucleotides match TRBD1. This CDR3 region has 16 residues. J gave up 3 bases and V 0 bases, and 9 bases lay outside the gene matches. Germline values: CDR1 SQVTM, CDR2 ANQGSEA. The CDR3 DNA follows: TGCAGCGTTGAAGATCCCCCCAGACAGGGGTACTATGGCTACACCTTC. It translates to CSVEDPPRQGYYGYTF.

The rearrangement joins TRBV28 to TRBJ1-5; tentative D call: TRBD1 (6 bases). CDR1 and CDR2 from the germline V gene are MDHEN and SYDVKM. The germline V and J ends were trimmed by 8 bases and 5 bases, with 13 bases remaining between them. CDR3 length: 13 residues. CDR3 protein: CASADRSDQPQHF. DNA of the CDR3: TGTGCCAGCGCCGACAGGAGTGATCAGCCCCAGCATTTT.

This chain links TRBV7-6 with TRBJ2-3; 11 nucleotides align to TRBD2. Losses at the gene ends were 1 base for V and 9 bases for J; bases not matched to a gene: 3. CDR1 is SGHVS, CDR2 FNYEAQ, per germline. CDR3 size: 14 residues. The CDR3 bases are TGTGCCAGCAGCTTAGGTCGGACTAGCGGGACGCAGTATTTT. Its protein product is CASSLGRTSGTQYF.

The chain uses TRBV7-2 and TRBJ1-2; D ambiguous. CDR1 is SGHTA and CDR2 is FQGNSA in the germline V gene. This CDR3 spans 15 amino acids. Trimming pared 1 base from V and 3 bases from J, leaving 12 bases between. CDR3 DNA: TGTGCCAGCAGCTTAGGGCCGGGGAGGGACTATGGCTACACCTTC. This encodes CASSLGPGRDYGYTF.

The rearrangement joins TRBV19 to TRBJ2-7, with 10 nucleotides matching TRBD1. Unmatched junction bases numbered 11, after V lost 4 bases and J lost 5 bases. Per germline, CDR1 LNHDA and CDR2 SQIVND (reference sequence). The CDR3 runs 16 residues. The CDR3 loop reads CASSTRVTGGNHEQYF. CDR3 nucleotide sequence: TGTGCCAGTAGTACCCGAGTGACAGGGGGCAACCACGAGCAGTACTTC.

The chain combines TRBV9 with TRBJ1-1, with 10 nucleotides matching TRBD1. Germline assignment: CDR1 SGDLS and CDR2 YYNGEE. V lost 3 bases and J lost 8; bases outside the gene matches: 4. The CDR3 runs to 13 residues. For the CDR3, the DNA is TGTGCCAGCAGCGGCGGACAGGGGGGAGAAGCTTTCTTT. Translated, it gives CASSGGQGGEAFF.

The rearrangement uses TRBV24-1 and TRBJ1-5; 10 nucleotides align to TRBD1. The CDR3 is made up of 15 amino acids. Germline CDR1 and CDR2: KGHDR and SFDVKD. V shed 10 bases, J shed 4 bases, and the junction held 9 bases outside the gene matches. In DNA form, the CDR3 reads TGTGCCACGACCTCCGGGACAGGGGAAAATCAGCCCCAGCATTTT. Translated: CATTSGTGENQPQHF.

The rearrangement links TRBV3-1 (or the pseudogene TRBV3-2) to TRBJ1-1; D is ambiguous. V dropped 7 bases and J dropped 1 base, with 16 bases sitting between them. Germline V CDR1 and CDR2: LGHDT, YNNKEL (reference sequence). The CDR3 runs to 15 residues. CDR3 coding DNA: TGTGCCAGCAAGCCAAGAACAGCTGGGAACACTGAAGCTTTCTTT. Protein sequence: CASKPRTAGNTEAFF.

This chain uses TRBV27 with TRBJ1-1, with TRBD1 identical over 9 bases. Germline CDR1 MNHEY, CDR2 SMNVEV (reference sequence). This CDR3 region has 17 residues. V lost 5 bases, J lost 0 bases, and 10 bases stayed unmatched. CDR3 nucleotides: TGTGCCAGCAGTCCCACAGGGGGCTCCGGAATGAACACTGAAGCTTTCTTT. This codes for CASSPTGGSGMNTEAFF.

V gene TRBV27 combines with J gene TRBJ2-3; 8 bases line up with TRBD1. Germline CDR1 MNHEY, CDR2 SMNVEV (reference sequence). This CDR3 has 16 residues. J was trimmed by 2 bases and V by 7 bases; bases with no gene match: 11. The CDR3 DNA is TGTGCCAGCAAGAAAGCCCAGGGGGCCGACACAGATACGCAGTATTTT. As protein: CASKKAQGADTDTQYF.

The chain employs TRBV5-1 and TRBJ2-5, with 7 bases that match TRBD1. The V and J ends lost 7 bases and 2 bases, in that order; junction bases with no gene match: 8. The CDR3 has 14 amino acids. Looked up from germline, CDR1 is SGHRS and CDR2 is YFSETQ. The CDR3 sequence is CASFRTGRQETQYF. For the CDR3, the DNA is TGCGCCAGCTTCCGGACAGGACGACAAGAGACCCAGTACTTC.

V is TRBV11-2 and J is TRBJ2-7, with 9 nucleotides matching TRBD2. J was trimmed by 4 bases and V by 1 base; bases with no gene match: 2. Germline-derived CDR1 and CDR2 are SGHAT and FQNNGV. The CDR3 sequence is 14 residues long. CDR3 residues: CASSLASGMYEQYF. CDR3 in DNA: TGTGCCAGCAGCTTAGCTAGCGGGATGTACGAGCAGTACTTC. Full variable domain (remainder filled in from reference TRBV11-2 and TRBJ2-7): EAGVAQSPRYKIIEKRQSVAFWCNPISGHATLYWYQQILGQGPKLLIQFQNNGVVDDSQLPKDRFSAERLKGVDSTLKIQPAKLEDSAVYLCASSLASGMYEQYFGPGTRLTVT.

Points on this clone: One junction end disagrees with the germline gene, perhaps due to a read error. The chain recombines TRBV3-1 (or the pseudogene TRBV3-2) with TRBJ2-1; 8 bases line up with TRBD2. In germline, CDR1 is LGHDT, CDR2 YNNKEL (reference sequence). The CDR3 is made up of 14 amino acids. The CDR3 DNA reads TGTGCCAGCAGCCATGGGGGTGGTAGCGGGATAGGAATCTTC. Translating gives CASSHGGGSGIGIF.